This T cell receptor beta chain was sequenced for a study of Ad26.COV2.S vaccination and SARS-CoV-2 variants. The CDR3 extends over 14 amino acids. CDR1 SGHRS and CDR2 YFSETQ come from the germline V gene. J lost 3 bases, V lost 5 bases, and 3 bases had no gene match. TCRdb keeps only in-frame clones here, not all; method: immunoSEQ multiplex PCR. The sample carries about 420,000 clones, over 75% recorded once. Described treatment: 15 to 20 received Ad26.COV2.S at low or high dose, single or two shots; 5 received placebo; per-sample allocation not given. Day 63 after the first injection of vaccine or placebo was the sampling time.

The receptor was isolated from a person between 18 and 60 years old who received the Ad26.COV2.S COVID-19 vaccine or a placebo. The chain has TRBV5-1 and TRBJ2-5; 11 bases align to TRBD2. The sample was peripheral blood, taken in a trial of Ad26.COV2.S vaccine versus placebo. CDR3 loop: CASRPTSGEETQYF. CDR3 DNA sequence: TGCGCCAGCAGACCGACTAGCGGGGAAGAGACCCAGTACTTC.